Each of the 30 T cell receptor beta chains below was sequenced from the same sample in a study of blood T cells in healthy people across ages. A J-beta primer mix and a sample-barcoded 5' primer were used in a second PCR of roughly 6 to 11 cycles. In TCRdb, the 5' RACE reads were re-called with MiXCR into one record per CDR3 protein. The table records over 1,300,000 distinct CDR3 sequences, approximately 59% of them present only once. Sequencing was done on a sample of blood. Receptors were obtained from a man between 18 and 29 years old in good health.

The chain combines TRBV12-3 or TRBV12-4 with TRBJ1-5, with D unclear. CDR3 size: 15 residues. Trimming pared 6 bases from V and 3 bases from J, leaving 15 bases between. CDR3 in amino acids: CASSPPKLNNQPQHF. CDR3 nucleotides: TGTGCCAGCAGCCCCCCCAAACTAAACAATCAGCCCCAGCATTTT.

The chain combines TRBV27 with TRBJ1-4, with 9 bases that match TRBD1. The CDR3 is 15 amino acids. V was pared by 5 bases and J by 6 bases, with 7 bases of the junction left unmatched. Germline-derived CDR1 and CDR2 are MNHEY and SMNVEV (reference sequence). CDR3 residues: CASSQTGGGYEKLFF. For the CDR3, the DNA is TGTGCCAGCAGTCAAACAGGGGGCGGGTATGAAAAACTGTTTTTT.

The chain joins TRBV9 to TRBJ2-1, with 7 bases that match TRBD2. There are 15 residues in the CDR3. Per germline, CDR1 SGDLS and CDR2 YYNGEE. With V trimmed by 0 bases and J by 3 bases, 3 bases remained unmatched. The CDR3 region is CASSVGAGSYNEQFF. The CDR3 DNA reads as TGTGCCAGCAGCGTAGGAGCGGGGAGCTACAATGAGCAGTTCTTC.

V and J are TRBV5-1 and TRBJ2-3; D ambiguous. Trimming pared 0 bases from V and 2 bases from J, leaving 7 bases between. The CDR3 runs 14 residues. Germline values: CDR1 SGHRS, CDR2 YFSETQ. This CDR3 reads CASSLVLATDTQYF. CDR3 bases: TGCGCCAGCAGCTTGGTGTTAGCCACAGATACGCAGTATTTT.

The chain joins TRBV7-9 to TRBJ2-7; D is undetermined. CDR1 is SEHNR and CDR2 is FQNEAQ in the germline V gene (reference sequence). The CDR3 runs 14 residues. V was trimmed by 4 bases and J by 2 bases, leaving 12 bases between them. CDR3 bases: TGTGCCAGCAGCTCTCGGTCCTTTCCCTACGAGCAGTACTTC. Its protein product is CASSSRSFPYEQYF.

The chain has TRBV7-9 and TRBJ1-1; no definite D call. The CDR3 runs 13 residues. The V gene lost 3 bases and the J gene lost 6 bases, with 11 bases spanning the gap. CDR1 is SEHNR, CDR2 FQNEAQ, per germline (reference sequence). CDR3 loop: CASSFPTGAEAFF. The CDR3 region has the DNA TGTGCCAGCAGCTTCCCGACCGGGGCTGAAGCTTTCTTT.

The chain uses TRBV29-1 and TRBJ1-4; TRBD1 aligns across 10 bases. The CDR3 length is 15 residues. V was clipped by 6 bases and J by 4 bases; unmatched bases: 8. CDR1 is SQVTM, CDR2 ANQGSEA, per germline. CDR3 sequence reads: CSVSGTGDINEKLFF. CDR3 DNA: TGCAGCGTCTCCGGGACAGGGGACATTAATGAAAAACTGTTTTTT. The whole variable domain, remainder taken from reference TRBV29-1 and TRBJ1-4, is SAVISQKPSRDICQRGTSLTIQCQVDSQVTMMFWYRQQPGQSLTLIATANQGSEATYESGFVIDKFPISRPNLTFSTLTVSNMSPEDSSIYLCSVSGTGDINEKLFFGSGTQLSVL.

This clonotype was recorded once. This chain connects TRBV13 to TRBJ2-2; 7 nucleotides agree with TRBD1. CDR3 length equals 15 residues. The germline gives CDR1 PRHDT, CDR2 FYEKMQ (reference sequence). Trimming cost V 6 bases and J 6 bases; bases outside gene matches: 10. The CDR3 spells CASSPSTGTAGELFF. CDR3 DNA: TGTGCCAGCAGTCCATCGACAGGGACCGCCGGGGAGCTGTTTTTT.

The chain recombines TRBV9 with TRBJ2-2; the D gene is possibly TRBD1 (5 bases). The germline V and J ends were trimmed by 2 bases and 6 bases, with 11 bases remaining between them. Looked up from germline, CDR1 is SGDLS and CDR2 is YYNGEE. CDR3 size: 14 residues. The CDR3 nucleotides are TGTGCCAGCAGCGTGACAGACGGGTCCGGGGAGCTGTTTTTT. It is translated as CASSVTDGSGELFF. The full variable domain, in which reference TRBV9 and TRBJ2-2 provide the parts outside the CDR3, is DSGVTQTPKHLITATGQRVTLRCSPRSGDLSVYWYQQSLDQGLQFLIQYYNGEERAKGNILERFSAQQFPDLHSELNLSSLELGDSALYFCASSVTDGSGELFFGEGSRLTVL.

Here the CDR3 reads CASRDTTNTGELFF. Written as DNA, the CDR3 is TGTGCCAGCAGAGACACTACGAACACCGGGGAGCTGTTTTTT. V gene TRBV11-3 combines with J gene TRBJ2-2; D is uncertain. V was cut by 6 bases and J by 0 bases, with 8 bases left in between. The CDR3 runs 14 residues. Germline lookup yields CDR1 SGHNT and CDR2 YENEEA.

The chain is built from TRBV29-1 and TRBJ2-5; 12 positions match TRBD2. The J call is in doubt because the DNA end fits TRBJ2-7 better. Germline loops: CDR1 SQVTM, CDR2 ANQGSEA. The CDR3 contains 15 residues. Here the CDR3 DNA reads TGCAGCGTTGCGGCGCTAGCGGGAGGGCCTTACGAGCAGTACTTC. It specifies CSVAALAGGPYEQYF.

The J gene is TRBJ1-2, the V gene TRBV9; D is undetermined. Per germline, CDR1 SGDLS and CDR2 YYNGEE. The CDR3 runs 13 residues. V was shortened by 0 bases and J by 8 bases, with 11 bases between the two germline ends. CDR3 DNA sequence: TGTGCCAGCAGCGTAGCCCTGGTAAGAGGCTACACCTTC. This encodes CASSVALVRGYTF. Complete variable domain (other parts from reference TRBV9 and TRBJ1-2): DSGVTQTPKHLITATGQRVTLRCSPRSGDLSVYWYQQSLDQGLQFLIQYYNGEERAKGNILERFSAQQFPDLHSELNLSSLELGDSALYFCASSVALVRGYTFGSGTRLTVV.

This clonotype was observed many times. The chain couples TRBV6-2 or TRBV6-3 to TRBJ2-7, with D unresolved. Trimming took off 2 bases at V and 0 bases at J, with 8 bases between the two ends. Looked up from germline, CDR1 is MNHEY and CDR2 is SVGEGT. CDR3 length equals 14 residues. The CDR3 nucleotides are TGTGCCAGCAGTTACCGGACGAGCTCCTACGAGCAGTACTTC. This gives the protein CASSYRTSSYEQYF.

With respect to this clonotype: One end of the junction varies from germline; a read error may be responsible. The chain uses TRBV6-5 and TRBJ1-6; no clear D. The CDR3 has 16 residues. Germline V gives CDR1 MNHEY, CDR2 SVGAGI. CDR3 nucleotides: TGTGTCAGCAGTTACTATCTGGGCAGCTATAATTCACCCCTCCACTTT. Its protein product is CVSSYYLGSYNSPLHF.

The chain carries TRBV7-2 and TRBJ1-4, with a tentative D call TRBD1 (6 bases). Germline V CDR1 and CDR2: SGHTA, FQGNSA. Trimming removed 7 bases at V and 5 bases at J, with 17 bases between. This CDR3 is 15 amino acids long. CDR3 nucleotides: TGTGCCAGCAACCGAGGGGGGACGGCGAATGAAAAACTGTTTTTT. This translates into CASNRGGTANEKLFF.

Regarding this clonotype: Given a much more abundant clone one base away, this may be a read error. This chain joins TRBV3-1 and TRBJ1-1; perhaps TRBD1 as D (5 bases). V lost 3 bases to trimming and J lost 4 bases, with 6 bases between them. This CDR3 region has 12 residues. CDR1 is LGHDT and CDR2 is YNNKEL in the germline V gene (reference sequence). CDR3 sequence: CASSHGATEAFF. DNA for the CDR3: TGTGCCAGCAGCCACGGGGCCACTGAAGCTTTCTTT.

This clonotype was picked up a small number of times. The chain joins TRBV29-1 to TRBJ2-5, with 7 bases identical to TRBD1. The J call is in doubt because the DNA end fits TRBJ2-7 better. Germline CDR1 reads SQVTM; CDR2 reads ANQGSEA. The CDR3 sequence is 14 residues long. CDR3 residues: CSVAGTAEGNEQYF. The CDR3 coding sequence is TGCAGCGTTGCCGGGACAGCTGAGGGAAACGAGCAGTACTTC.

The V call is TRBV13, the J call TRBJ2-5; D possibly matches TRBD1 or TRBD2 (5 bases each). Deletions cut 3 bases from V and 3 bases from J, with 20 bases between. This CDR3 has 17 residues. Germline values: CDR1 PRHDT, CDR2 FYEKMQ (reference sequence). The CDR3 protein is CASSFSLRGVSKETQYF. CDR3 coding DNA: TGTGCCAGCAGCTTTTCCTTGAGGGGAGTTTCTAAAGAGACCCAGTACTTC.

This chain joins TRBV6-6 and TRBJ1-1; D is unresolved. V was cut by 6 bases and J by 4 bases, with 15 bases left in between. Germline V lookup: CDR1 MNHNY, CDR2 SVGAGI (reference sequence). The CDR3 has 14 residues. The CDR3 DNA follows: TGTGCCAGCAGCTCCGGGGTGCGGGCCACTGAAGCTTTCTTT. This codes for CASSSGVRATEAFF.

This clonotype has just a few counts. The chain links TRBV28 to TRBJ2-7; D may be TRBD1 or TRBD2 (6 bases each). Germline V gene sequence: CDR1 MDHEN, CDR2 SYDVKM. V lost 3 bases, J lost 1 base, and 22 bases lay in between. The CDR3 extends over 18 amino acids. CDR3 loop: CASSFGGTLGVASYEQYF. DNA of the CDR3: TGTGCCAGCAGTTTTGGCGGGACACTGGGTGTTGCGTCCTACGAGCAGTACTTC.

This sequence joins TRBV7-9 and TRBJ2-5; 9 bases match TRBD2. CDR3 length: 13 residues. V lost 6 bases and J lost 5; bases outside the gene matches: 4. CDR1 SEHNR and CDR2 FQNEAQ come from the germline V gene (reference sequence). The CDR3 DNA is TGTGCCAGCAGAATAGCGGGAGACGAGACCCAGTACTTC. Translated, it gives CASRIAGDETQYF.

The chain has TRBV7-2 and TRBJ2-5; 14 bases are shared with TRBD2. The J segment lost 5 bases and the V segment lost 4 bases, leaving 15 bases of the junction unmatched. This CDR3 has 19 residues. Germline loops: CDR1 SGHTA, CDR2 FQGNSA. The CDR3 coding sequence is TGTGCCAGCAGCTCCTCCGGGACTAGCGGGGGCGCAAGGGCCGAGACCCAGTACTTC. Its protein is CASSSSGTSGGARAETQYF.

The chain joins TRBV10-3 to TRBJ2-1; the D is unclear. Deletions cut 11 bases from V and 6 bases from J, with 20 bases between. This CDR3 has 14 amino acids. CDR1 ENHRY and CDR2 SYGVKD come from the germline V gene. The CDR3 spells CASTVGQNTNEQFF. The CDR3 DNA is TGTGCCTCCACCGTGGGTCAGAACACCAATGAGCAGTTCTTC.

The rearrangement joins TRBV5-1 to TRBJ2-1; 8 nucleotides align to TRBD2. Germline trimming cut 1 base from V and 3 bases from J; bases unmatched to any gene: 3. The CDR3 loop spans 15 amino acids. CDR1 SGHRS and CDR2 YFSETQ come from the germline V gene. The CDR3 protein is CASSLRAGDYNEQFF. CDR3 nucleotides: TGCGCCAGCAGCTTGCGAGCGGGAGACTACAATGAGCAGTTCTTC.

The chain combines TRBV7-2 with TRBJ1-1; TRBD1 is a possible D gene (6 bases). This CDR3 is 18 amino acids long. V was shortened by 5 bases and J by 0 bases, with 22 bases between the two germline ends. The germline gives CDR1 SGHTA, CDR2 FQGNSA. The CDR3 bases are TGTGCCAGCAGCCCTTCTCCTACAGGGATCTCCCTGAACACTGAAGCTTTCTTT. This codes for CASSPSPTGISLNTEAFF. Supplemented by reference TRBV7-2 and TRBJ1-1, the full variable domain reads GAGVSQSPSNKVTEKGKDVELRCDPISGHTALYWYRQSLGQGLEFLIYFQGNSAPDKSGLPSDRFSAERTGGSVSTLTIQRTQQEDSAVYLCASSPSPTGISLNTEAFFGQGTRLTVV.

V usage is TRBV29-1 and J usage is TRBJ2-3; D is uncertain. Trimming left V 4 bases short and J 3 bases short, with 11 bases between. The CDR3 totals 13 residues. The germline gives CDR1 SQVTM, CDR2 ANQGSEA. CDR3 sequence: CSVVGSWTDTQYF. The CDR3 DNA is TGCAGCGTTGTGGGATCATGGACAGATACGCAGTATTTT.

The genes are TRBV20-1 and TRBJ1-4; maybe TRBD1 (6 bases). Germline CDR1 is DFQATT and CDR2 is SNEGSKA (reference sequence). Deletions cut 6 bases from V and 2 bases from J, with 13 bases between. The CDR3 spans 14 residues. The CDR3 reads CSAEPGHTNEKLFF. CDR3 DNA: TGCAGTGCAGAACCGGGACATACTAATGAAAAACTGTTTTTT.

The CDR3 coding sequence is TGCAGTGCTAGCATGCGCCAGACCTACAATGAGCAGTTCTTC. It yields the protein CSASMRQTYNEQFF. V is TRBV20-1 and J is TRBJ2-1; D is ambiguous. The germline V and J ends were trimmed by 3 bases and 2 bases, with 11 bases remaining between them. CDR3 size: 14 residues. CDR1 is DFQATT and CDR2 is SNEGSKA in the germline V gene (reference sequence).

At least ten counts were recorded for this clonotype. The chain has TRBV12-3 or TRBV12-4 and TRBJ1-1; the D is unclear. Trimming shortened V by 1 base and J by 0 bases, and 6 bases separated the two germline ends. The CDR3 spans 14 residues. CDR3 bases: TGTGCCAGCAGTTTAGAGACGATGAACACTGAAGCTTTCTTT. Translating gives CASSLETMNTEAFF.

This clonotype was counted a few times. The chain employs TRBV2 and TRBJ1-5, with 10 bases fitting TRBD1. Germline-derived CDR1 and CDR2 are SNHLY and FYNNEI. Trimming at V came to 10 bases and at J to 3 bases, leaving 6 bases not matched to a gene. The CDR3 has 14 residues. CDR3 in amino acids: CATAGTGVNQPQHF. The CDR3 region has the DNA TGTGCCACCGCCGGGACAGGGGTCAATCAGCCCCAGCATTTT.